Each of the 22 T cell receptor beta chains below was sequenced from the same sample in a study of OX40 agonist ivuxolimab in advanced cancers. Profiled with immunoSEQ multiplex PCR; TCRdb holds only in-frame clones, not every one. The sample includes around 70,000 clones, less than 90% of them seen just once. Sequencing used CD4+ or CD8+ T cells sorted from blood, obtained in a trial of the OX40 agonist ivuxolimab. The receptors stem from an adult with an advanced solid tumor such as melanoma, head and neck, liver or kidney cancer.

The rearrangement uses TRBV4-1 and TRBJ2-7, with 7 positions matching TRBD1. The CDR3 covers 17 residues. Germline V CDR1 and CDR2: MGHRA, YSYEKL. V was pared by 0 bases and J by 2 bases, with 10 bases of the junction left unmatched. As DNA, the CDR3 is TGCGCCAGCAGCCAAGATAGGGGGCAGGGGTTCACCTACGAGCAGTACTTC. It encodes CASSQDRGQGFTYEQYF.

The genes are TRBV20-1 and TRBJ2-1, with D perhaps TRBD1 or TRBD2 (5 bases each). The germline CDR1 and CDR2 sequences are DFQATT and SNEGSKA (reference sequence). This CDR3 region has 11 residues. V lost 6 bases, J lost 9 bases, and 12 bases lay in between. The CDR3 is CSAHAGTEQFF. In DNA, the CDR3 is TGCAGTGCCCACGCCGGGACTGAGCAGTTCTTC.

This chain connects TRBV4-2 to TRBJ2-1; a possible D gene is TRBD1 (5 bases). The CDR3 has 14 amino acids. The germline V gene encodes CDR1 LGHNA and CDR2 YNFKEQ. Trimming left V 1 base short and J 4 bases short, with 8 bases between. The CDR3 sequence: CASSQVGVYNEQFF. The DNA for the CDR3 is TGTGCCAGCAGCCAAGTAGGGGTATACAATGAGCAGTTCTTC.

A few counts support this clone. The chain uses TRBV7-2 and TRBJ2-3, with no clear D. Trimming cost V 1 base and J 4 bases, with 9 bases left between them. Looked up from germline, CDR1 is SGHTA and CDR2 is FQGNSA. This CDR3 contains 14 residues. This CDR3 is CASSLGLSPDTQYF. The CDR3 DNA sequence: TGTGCCAGCAGCTTAGGTCTATCCCCAGATACGCAGTATTTT.

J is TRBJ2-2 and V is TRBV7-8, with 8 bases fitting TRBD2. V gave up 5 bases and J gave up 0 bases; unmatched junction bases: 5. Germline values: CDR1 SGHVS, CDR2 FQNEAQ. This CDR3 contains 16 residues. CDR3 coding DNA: TGTGCCAGCAGCCCGAGACTAGCGTCGAACACCGGGGAGCTGTTTTTT. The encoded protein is CASSPRLASNTGELFF.

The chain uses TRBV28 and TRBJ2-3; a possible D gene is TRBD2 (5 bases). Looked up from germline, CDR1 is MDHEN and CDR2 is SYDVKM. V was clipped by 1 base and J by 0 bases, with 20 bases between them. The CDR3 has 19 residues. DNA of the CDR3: TGTGCCAGCAGTTTATCGATGGACGGCGGACGAGGGAGCACAGATACGCAGTATTTT. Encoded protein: CASSLSMDGGRGSTDTQYF.

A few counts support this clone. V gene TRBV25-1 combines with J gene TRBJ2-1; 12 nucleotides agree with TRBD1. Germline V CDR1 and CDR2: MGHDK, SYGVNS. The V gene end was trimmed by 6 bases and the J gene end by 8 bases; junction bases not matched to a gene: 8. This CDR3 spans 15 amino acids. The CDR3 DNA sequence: TGTGCCAGCAGGGCCGGGACAGGGGGCTCCCATGAGCAGTTCTTC. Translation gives CASRAGTGGSHEQFF.

CDR3 in DNA: TGTGCCAGCAGTGAATGGGGGCATCAGCCCCAGCATTTT. Encoded protein: CASSEWGHQPQHF. The V and J genes are TRBV6-1 and TRBJ1-5; TRBD1 might be the D (6 bases). Germline values: CDR1 MNHNS, CDR2 SASEGT. The CDR3 runs to 13 residues. The V gene lost 2 bases and the J gene lost 5 bases, with 7 bases spanning the gap.

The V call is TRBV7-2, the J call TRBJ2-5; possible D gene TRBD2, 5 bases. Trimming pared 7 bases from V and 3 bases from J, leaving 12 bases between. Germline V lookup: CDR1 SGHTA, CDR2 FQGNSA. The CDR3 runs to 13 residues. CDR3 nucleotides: TGTGCCAGCACCGGGGTGGGGAAAGAGACCCAGTACTTC. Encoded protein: CASTGVGKETQYF.

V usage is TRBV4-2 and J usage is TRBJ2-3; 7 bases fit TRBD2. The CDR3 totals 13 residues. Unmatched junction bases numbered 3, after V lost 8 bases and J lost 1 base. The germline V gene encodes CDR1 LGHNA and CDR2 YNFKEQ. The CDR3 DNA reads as TGTGCCAGCCGACTAGCTGGCACAGATACGCAGTATTTT. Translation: CASRLAGTDTQYF.

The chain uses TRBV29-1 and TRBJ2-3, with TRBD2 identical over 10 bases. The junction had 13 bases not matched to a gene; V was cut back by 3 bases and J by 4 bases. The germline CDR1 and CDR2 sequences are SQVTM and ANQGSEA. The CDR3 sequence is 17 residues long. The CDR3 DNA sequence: TGCAGCGTTGATAAGCGAGCGGGAGGGCACAATTCAGATACGCAGTATTTT. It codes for CSVDKRAGGHNSDTQYF.

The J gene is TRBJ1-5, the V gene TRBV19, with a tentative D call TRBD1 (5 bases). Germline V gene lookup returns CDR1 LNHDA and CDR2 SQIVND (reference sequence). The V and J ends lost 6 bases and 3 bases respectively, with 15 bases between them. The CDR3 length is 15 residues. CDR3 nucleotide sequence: TGTGCCAGTAGCCGGGACCCTCGCCTCAATCAGCCCCAGCATTTT. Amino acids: CASSRDPRLNQPQHF.

The CDR3 reads CASSIDAGGLFF. The CDR3 DNA reads as TGTGCCAGCAGCATTGACGCTGGAGGACTGTTTTTT. The gene calls are TRBV5-6 and TRBJ1-4; D is uncertain. The germline V gene has CDR1 SGHDT and CDR2 YYEEEE. This CDR3 is 12 amino acids long. V was trimmed by 4 bases and J by 13 bases, leaving 14 bases between them. The full variable domain, completed using reference TRBV5-6 and TRBJ1-4, is DAGVTQSPTHLIKTRGQQVTLRCSPKSGHDTVSWYQQALGQGPQFIFQYYEEEERQRGNFPDRFSGHQFPNYSSELNVNALLLGDSALYLCASSIDAGGLFFGSGTQLSVL.

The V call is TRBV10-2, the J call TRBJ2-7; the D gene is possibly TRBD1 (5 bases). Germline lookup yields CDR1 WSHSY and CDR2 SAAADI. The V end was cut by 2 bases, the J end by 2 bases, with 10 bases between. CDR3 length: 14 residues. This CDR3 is CASSEGVGAYEQYF. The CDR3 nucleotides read TGCGCCAGCAGTGAGGGGGTAGGGGCCTACGAGCAGTACTTC.

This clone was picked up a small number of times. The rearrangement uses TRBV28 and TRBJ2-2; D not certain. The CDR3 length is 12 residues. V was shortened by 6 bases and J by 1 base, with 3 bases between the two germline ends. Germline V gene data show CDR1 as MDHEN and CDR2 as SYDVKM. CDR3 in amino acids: CASRWNTGELFF. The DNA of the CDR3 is TGTGCCAGCAGATGGAACACCGGGGAGCTGTTTTTT.

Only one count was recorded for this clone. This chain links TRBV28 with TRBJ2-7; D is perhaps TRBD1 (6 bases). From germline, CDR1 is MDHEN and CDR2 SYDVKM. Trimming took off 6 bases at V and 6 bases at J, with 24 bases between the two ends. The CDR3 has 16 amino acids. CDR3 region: CASRSGHLGFFPEQYF. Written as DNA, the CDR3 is TGTGCCAGCAGGTCGGGACACCTCGGATTCTTTCCCGAGCAGTACTTC.

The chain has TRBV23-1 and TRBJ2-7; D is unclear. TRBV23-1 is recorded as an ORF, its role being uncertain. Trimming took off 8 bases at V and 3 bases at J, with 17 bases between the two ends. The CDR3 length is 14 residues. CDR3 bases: TGCGCCAGCGATGAAACGGGTCGTAACTACGAGCAGTACTTC. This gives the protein CASDETGRNYEQYF.

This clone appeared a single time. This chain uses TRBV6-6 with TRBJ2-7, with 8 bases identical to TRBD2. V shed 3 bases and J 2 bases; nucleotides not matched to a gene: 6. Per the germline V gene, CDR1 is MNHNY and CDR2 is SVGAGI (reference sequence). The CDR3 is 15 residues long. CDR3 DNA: TGTGCCAGCAGTTATGAGCGGGGGTCACCCTACGAGCAGTACTTC. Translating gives CASSYERGSPYEQYF.

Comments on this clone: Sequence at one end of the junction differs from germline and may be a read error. The CDR3 loop reads CASSLEAAGGSEAFF. Written as DNA, the CDR3 is TGTGCCAGCAGCCTAGAGGCCGCAGGGGGCTCTGAAGCTTTCTTT. This chain connects TRBV11-3 to TRBJ1-1, with TRBD1 matching 8 bases. The CDR3 is made up of 15 amino acids. Germline V lookup: CDR1 SGHNT, CDR2 YENEEA.

The CDR3 sequence: CASPPIPWQQSSYNEQFF. Written as DNA, the CDR3 is TGTGCAAGTCCCCCTATACCGTGGCAACAGAGCTCCTACAATGAGCAGTTCTTC. This chain links TRBV12-2 with TRBJ2-1; the table's D call, TRBD1, has no DNA check behind it. TRBV12-2 has pseudogene status. The CDR3 length is 18 residues.

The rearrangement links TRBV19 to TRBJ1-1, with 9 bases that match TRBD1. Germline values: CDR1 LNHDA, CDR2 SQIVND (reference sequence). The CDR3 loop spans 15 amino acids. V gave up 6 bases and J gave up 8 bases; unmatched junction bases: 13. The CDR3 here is CASRHSGTGTQEAFF. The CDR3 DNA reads TGTGCCAGTAGGCACTCCGGGACAGGGACGCAGGAAGCTTTCTTT.

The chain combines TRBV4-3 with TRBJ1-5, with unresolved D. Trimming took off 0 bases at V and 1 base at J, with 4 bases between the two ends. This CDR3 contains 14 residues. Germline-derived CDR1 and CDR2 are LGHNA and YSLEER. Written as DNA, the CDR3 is TGCGCCAGCAGCCAAGAGTGGAGCAATCAGCCCCAGCATTTT. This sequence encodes CASSQEWSNQPQHF.